A single sample gave rise to the 3 T cell receptor beta chains below, sequenced in a study of shared clonotypes between healthy human individuals (dated by TCRdb to 2018 to 2021). Library prep was done by the immunoSEQ multiplex PCR assay. TCRdb holds this immuneACCESS table with in-frame rearrangements only. Some clones are missing; in checked studies, unresolved V genes explain under half, and the rest has no known cause. For this sample there are over a million clones; around 78% appear just once. Of the sample, 0.5% to 0.65% is held by the ten largest clones. Sequenced material: memory CD4+ T cells from PBMCs. Sample cell subset or site, as interpreted from the label and publication: CD45RA-negative fraction. Receptors originate from a man younger than 35 in good health. Some clones in this sample may be carry-over from other donors' samples.

For this clone: The sample contains more than one DNA sequence encoding this CDR3. V and J are TRBV5-8 and TRBJ1-5; the D gene is possibly TRBD1 (5 bases). The germline V and J ends were trimmed by 3 bases and 2 bases, with 6 bases remaining between them. The CDR3 loop spans 13 amino acids. The germline V gene has CDR1 SGHTS and CDR2 YDEGEE. CDR3 DNA: TGTGCCAGCAGCTGGGACGGCAATCAGCCCCAGCATTTT. Its protein is CASSWDGNQPQHF.

Of note for this clone: Additional DNA sequences in this sample encode the identical CDR3. The chain recombines TRBV30 with TRBJ2-7; D remains ambiguous. Trimming removed 1 base at V and 2 bases at J, with 6 bases between. The CDR3 has 12 residues. Germline values: CDR1 GTSNPN, CDR2 SVGIG (reference sequence). The CDR3 region has the DNA TGTGCCTGGAGTGCAGGAGCCTACGAGCAGTACTTC. Protein sequence: CAWSAGAYEQYF. The full variable domain, rest sourced from reference TRBV30 and TRBJ2-7, is SQTIHQWPATLVQPVGSPLSLECTVEGTSNPNLYWYRQAAGRGLQLLFYSVGIGQISSEVPQNLSASRPQDRQFILSSKKLLLSDSGFYLCAWSAGAYEQYFGPGTRLTVT.

The chain uses TRBV7-9 and TRBJ2-1; D possibly corresponds to TRBD2 (6 bases). Germline-derived CDR1 and CDR2 are SEHNR and FQNEAQ (reference sequence). The CDR3 covers 13 residues. V gave up 3 bases and J gave up 4 bases, with 7 bases separating them. The CDR3 here is CASSFSGYNEQFF. The CDR3 nucleotides read TGTGCCAGCAGCTTTAGCGGATACAATGAGCAGTTCTTC.